The entry below gives a single T cell receptor (beta chain) sequence along with its context. This specimen comes from a study of blood T cell repertoires in COVID-19. Across the whole study: The United States, Italy and Spain provided the acute and convalescent COVID-19 samples. The analysed material was cDNA or gDNA that came from T cells, B-cell-depleted T cells, or PBMCs.

Source study methods: For nucleated cells, counts were estimated from reference gene primer amplification. Profiled with immunoSEQ multiplex PCR; TCRdb holds only in-frame clones, not every one. The V and J calls and clone size come from that table; D and trimming were worked out from the DNA. Of roughly 97,000 clones in the sample, 80% to 90% were seen once. The V gene's germline CDR1 is SGHVS and CDR2 FNYEAQ. This CDR3 region has 13 residues. V dropped 3 bases and J dropped 1 base, with 6 bases sitting between them. This sequence joins TRBV7-6 and TRBJ2-5; D is uncertain. What was sequenced was peripheral blood. The clonotype originates from a man aged 50 to 59 with acute or convalescent COVID-19. CDR3 sequence: CASSFVAQETQYF. For the CDR3, the DNA is TGTGCCAGCAGCTTTGTGGCCCAAGAGACCCAGTACTTC.